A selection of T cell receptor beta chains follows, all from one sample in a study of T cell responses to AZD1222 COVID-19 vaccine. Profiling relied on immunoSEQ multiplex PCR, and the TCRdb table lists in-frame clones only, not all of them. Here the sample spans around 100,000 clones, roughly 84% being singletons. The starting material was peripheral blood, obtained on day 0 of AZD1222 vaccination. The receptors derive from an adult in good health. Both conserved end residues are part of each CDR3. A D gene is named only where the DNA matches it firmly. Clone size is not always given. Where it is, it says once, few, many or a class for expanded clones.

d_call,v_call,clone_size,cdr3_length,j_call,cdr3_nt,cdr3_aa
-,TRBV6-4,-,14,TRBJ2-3,TGTGCCAGCAGTCTAACGGCGAAAACAGATACGCAGTATTTT,CASSLTAKTDTQYF
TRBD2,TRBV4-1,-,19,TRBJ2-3,TGCGCCAGCAGCTCACCGGGACTAGCGGGAGTCGGGAACACAGATACGCAGTATTTT,CASSSPGLAGVGNTDTQYF
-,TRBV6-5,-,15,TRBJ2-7,TGTGCCAGCAGTTACTCAAAACAGGGATCCTACGAGCAGTACTTC,CASSYSKQGSYEQYF
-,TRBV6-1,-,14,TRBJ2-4,TGTGCCAGCAGTGAAGCAAGCTGGGGGTTAAAAGGGTACTTC,CASSEASWGLKGYF
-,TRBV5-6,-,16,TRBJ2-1,TGTGCCAGCAGCCTTTTGGGGCCATCACGGGGAAATGAGCAGTTCTTC,CASSLLGPSRGNEQFF
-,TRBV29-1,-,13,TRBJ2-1,TGCAGCGCTGACAGCCTGGGGTGGAATGAGCAGTTCTTC,CSADSLGWNEQFF
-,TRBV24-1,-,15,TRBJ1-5,TGTGCCACCAGTGACCCGGGGACGGGGGATCAGCCCCAGCATTTT,CATSDPGTGDQPQHF
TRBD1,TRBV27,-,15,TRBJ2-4,TGTGCCAGCAGTTTATCTTGGACAGGGGAAAGCATTCAGTACTTC,CASSLSWTGESIQYF
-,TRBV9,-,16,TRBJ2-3,TGTGCCAGCAGCGTAGCTTTGACAGGATACACAGATACGCAGTATTTT,CASSVALTGYTDTQYF
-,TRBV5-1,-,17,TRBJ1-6,TGCGCCAGCAGCTTGAGTCGGGTGGAGGGGTTTGAGTCACCCCTCCACTTT,CASSLSRVEGFESPLHF
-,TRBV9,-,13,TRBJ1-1,TGTGCCAGCAGCGAGAGTAGGGCTGGAAGGGGTTTCTTT,CASSESRAGRGFF
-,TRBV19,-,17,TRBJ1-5,TGTGCCAGTAGTATTAGAACCGGGAGGGAGGGCAATCAGCCCCAGCATTTT,CASSIRTGREGNQPQHF
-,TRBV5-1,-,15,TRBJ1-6,TGCGCCAGCAGCGGGGACCCCCACTATAATTCACCCCTCCACTTT,CASSGDPHYNSPLHF
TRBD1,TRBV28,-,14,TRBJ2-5,TGTGCCAGCAGTTCCCGGGACAGGGAAGAGACCCAGTACTTC,CASSSRDREETQYF
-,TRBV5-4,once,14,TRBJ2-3,TGTGCCAGCAGCGGATCACAGGGAACAGATACGCAGTATTTT,CASSGSQGTDTQYF
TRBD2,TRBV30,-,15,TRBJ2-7,TGTGCCTGGAGTGTACGCCTAGCGGGAGAATACGAGCAGTACTTC,CAWSVRLAGEYEQYF
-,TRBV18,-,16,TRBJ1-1,TGTGCCAGCTCACAATCTATCGGACGGACGAACACTGAAGCTTTCTTT,CASSQSIGRTNTEAFF
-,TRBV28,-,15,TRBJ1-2,TGTGCCAGCACCCCGGTGGGGGGCGAGAACTATGGCTACACCTTC,CASTPVGGENYGYTF
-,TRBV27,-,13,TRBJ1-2,TGTGCCAGCAGTTTAGGCCCCCCCGGGGGCTACACCTTC,CASSLGPPGGYTF
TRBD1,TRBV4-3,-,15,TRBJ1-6,TGCGCCAGCAGCCAAGCGGGGACAGGGGGTTCACCCCTCCACTTT,CASSQAGTGGSPLHF
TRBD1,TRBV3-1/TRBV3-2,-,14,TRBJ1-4,TGTGCCAGCAGCCAAGAAGGGACAGGAGAAAAACTGTTTTTT,CASSQEGTGEKLFF
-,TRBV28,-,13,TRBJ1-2,TGTGCCAGCAGTGACGGGGATAACTATGGCTACACCTTC,CASSDGDNYGYTF
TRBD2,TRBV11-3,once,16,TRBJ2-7,TGTGCCAGCAGCCAAGGACTAGCGGGAGCATCCTACGAGCAGTACTTC,CASSQGLAGASYEQYF
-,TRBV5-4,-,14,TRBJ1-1,TGTGCCAGCAGCTTGGAGGTCCAGAACACTGAAGCTTTCTTT,CASSLEVQNTEAFF
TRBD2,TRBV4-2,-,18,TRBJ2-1,TGTGCCAGCAGCCAAGATCCATTGTTGTCTAGCGGGTACAATGAGCAGTTCTTC,CASSQDPLLSSGYNEQFF
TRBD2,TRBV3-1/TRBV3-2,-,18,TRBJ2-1,TGTGCCAGCAGCCAAGAGGTTGGAGCGGGAGTACCATACAATGAGCAGTTCTTC,CASSQEVGAGVPYNEQFF
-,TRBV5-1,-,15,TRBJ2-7,TGCGCCAGCAGCTTGTCTAGTATGGAGAAAATTCAAGAGTACTTC,CASSLSSMEKIQEYF
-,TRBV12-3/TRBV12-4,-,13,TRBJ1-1,TGTGCCAGCAGTTTAGTCGGGGTGACTGAAGCTTTCTTT,CASSLVGVTEAFF
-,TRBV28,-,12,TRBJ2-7,TGTGCCAGCAGTGAGGGGGTGTACGAGCAGTACTTC,CASSEGVYEQYF
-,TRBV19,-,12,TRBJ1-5,TGTGCCAGTATGGGTTACAATCAGCCCCAGCATTTT,CASMGYNQPQHF
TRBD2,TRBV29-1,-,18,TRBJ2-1,TGCAGCGTTGAAGATCAGGGGACTAGCGGGAGTTGGTACAATGAGCAGTTCTTC,CSVEDQGTSGSWYNEQFF
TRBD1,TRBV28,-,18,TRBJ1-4,TGTGCCAGCAGTTCGACAGGGGGCGATTTTATAACTAATGAAAAACTGTTTTTT,CASSSTGGDFITNEKLFF
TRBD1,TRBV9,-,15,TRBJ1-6,TGTGCCAGCAGCGCCCTGGGACAGGATAATTCACCCCTCCACTTT,CASSALGQDNSPLHF